This TCR beta chain derives from a study of STAT5B mutations in CD4+ large granular lymphocyte leukemia. Sequencing was at survey level. The repertoire was sequenced with immunoSEQ multiplex PCR; TCRdb's copy has only in-frame clones and lacks some. The sample carries about 40,000 clones, roughly 79% recorded once. With 5 bases clipped from V and 7 bases from J, the junction kept 9 bases outside the gene matches. This CDR3 region has 16 residues. CDR1 is SGHTA, CDR2 FQGTGA, per germline. The chain uses TRBV7-3 and TRBJ2-1; 12 nucleotides match TRBD2. The sequenced material came from CD4+ T cells from blood buffy coats. This TCR was recovered from a human donor in good health. CDR3 nucleotides: TGTGCCAGCAGCACTCTGGGACTAGCGGGCACGAATGAGCAGTTCTTC. Its protein product is CASSTLGLAGTNEQFF.